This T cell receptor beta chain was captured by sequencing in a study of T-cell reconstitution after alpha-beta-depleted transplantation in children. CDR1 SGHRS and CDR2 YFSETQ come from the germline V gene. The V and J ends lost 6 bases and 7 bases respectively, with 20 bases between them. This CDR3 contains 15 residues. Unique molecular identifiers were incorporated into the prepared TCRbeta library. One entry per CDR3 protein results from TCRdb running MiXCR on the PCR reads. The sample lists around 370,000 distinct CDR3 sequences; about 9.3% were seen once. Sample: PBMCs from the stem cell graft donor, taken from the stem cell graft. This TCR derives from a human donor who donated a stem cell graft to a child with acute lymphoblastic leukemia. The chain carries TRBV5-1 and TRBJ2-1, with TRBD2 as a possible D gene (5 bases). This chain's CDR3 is CASTLRLGTGNEQFF. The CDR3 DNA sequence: TGCGCCAGCACCCTACGTCTGGGAACGGGGAATGAGCAGTTCTTC.